This is a list of T cell receptor beta chains from one sample in a study of OX40 agonist ivuxolimab in advanced cancers. Measured with immunoSEQ multiplex PCR; TCRdb has only the in-frame clones, and not every one. In the table there are about 130,000 clones, less than 95% of which are singletons. The specimen comprised CD4+ or CD8+ T cells sorted from blood, sampled in a trial of the OX40 agonist ivuxolimab. Receptor source: an adult with an advanced solid tumor such as melanoma, head and neck, liver or kidney cancer. The CDR3 runs from the conserved cysteine through the conserved F or W. The D gene is left open where the match is weak. Expanded clones are given a class, and other clones once, few, many or no size at all.

J gene | V gene | D gene | clone size | CDR3 protein | CDR3 DNA
TRBJ1-4 | TRBV28 | . | few | CASSPRGGTNEKLFF | TGTGCCAGCAGTCCCCGAGGTGGAACTAATGAAAAACTGTTTTTT
TRBJ1-2 | TRBV19 | . | few | CATLGGFVGYGYTF | TGTGCCACCCTGGGAGGTTTTGTTGGCTATGGCTACACCTTC
TRBJ2-3 | TRBV11-3 | . | . | CASSLDHRTDTQYF | TGTGCCAGCAGCTTAGATCATCGCACAGATACGCAGTATTTT
TRBJ2-3 | TRBV5-1 | TRBD2 | few | CASNWGREADTQYF | TGCGCCAGCAACTGGGGGCGGGAGGCAGATACGCAGTATTTT
TRBJ2-7 | TRBV28 | TRBD2 | . | CASRPGLVSYEQYF | TGTGCCAGCAGACCTGGACTAGTTTCCTACGAGCAGTACTTC
TRBJ2-3 | TRBV7-2 | . | . | CASSLSGDTQYF | TGTGCCAGCAGCTTGTCTGGCGATACGCAGTATTTT
TRBJ2-7 | TRBV6-5 | . | . | CATMTGSSYEQYF | TGTGCCACCATGACGGGGAGCTCCTACGAGCAGTACTTC
TRBJ2-7 | TRBV28 | . | . | CASSFSGGSYEQYF | TGTGCCAGCAGTTTTAGTGGGGGTTCCTACGAGCAGTACTTC
TRBJ2-3 | TRBV28 | . | once | CASRGGGLTDTQYF | TGTGCCAGCAGAGGGGGGGGGCTTACGGATACGCAGTATTTT
TRBJ2-7 | TRBV2 | . | . | CASSISHVGYEQYF | TGTGCCAGCAGCATAAGTCACGTGGGGTACGAGCAGTACTTC
TRBJ2-6 | TRBV28 | TRBD1 | . | CASSSGQGRSGANVLTF | TGTGCCAGCAGTTCGGGACAGGGTAGGTCTGGGGCCAACGTCCTGACTTTC
TRBJ2-7 | TRBV10-1 | . | once | CASSEGRSSYEQYF | TGCGCCAGCAGTGAAGGGCGAAGCTCCTACGAGCAGTACTTC
TRBJ1-5 | TRBV10-3 | . | . | CAITQGGNQPQHF | TGTGCCATCACCCAGGGTGGCAATCAGCCCCAGCATTTT
TRBJ1-1 | TRBV9 | . | . | CASSVGSRNTEAFF | TGTGCCAGCAGCGTAGGGAGCAGGAACACTGAAGCTTTCTTT
TRBJ1-1 | TRBV29-1 | TRBD1 | . | CSARQGVTEAFF | TGCAGCGCTCGACAGGGGGTGACTGAAGCTTTCTTT
TRBJ2-2 | TRBV28 | . | . | CASSYVQGGELFF | TGTGCCAGCAGTTACGTACAGGGCGGGGAGCTGTTTTTT
TRBJ2-7 | TRBV28 | TRBD2 | . | CASNSGESYEQYF | TGTGCCAGCAACAGCGGGGAGTCCTACGAGCAGTACTTC
TRBJ2-7 | TRBV7-9 | . | once | CASSHDYYEQYF | TGTGCCAGCAGCCATGACTACTACGAGCAGTACTTC
TRBJ2-3 | TRBV4-3 | . | . | CASSQEARQPDTQYF | TGCGCCAGCAGCCAAGAAGCCCGACAGCCAGATACGCAGTATTTT
TRBJ2-1 | TRBV7-9 | . | . | CASSLARGQQPSFLDEQFF | TGTGCCAGCAGCTTAGCGCGGGGGCAGCAGCCCTCTTTTCTGGATGAGCAGTTCTTC
TRBJ2-7 | TRBV5-5 | TRBD1 | . | CASSQPTGWIYEQYF | TGTGCCAGCAGCCAACCGACAGGGTGGATTTACGAGCAGTACTTC
TRBJ2-7 | TRBV4-1 | . | . | CASSQDERVVGEQYF | TGCGCCAGCAGCCAAGATGAGCGGGTAGTGGGCGAGCAGTACTTC
TRBJ2-2 | TRBV27 | TRBD1 | once | CASGDRAVNTGELFF | TGTGCCAGCGGGGACAGGGCGGTGAACACCGGGGAGCTGTTTTTT
TRBJ2-2 | TRBV11-1 | . | . | CASSLGQNTGELFF | TGTGCCAGCAGCTTGGGACAGAACACCGGGGAGCTGTTTTTT
TRBJ2-2 | TRBV28 | . | . | CASSSGVAGELFF | TGTGCCAGCAGTTCGGGGGTCGCCGGGGAGCTGTTTTTT
TRBJ2-3 | TRBV7-2 | . | . | CASSPALVTDTQYF | TGTGCCAGCAGCCCAGCGCTTGTCACAGATACGCAGTATTTT
TRBJ1-2 | TRBV21-1 | . | . | CASSKAPYSIVVHGYTF | TGTGCCAGCAGCAAAGCCCCCTATTCTATTGTTGTCCATGGCTACACCTTC
TRBJ1-5 | TRBV2 | . | . | CASMAQGLSNQPQHF | TGTGCCAGCATGGCACAGGGACTTAGCAATCAGCCCCAGCATTTT
TRBJ1-1 | TRBV18 | . | . | CASSILGAGNTEAFF | TGTGCCAGCTCCATCTTGGGGGCGGGGAACACTGAAGCTTTCTTT
TRBJ2-2 | TRBV11-2 | . | . | CASSLEAGRLTGELFF | TGTGCCAGCAGCTTAGAGGCGGGAAGGTTGACCGGGGAGCTGTTTTTT
TRBJ2-7 | TRBV7-9 | TRBD2 | . | CASSLGEGSFEQYF | TGTGCCAGCAGCCTGGGGGAGGGGAGTTTCGAGCAGTACTTC
TRBJ2-5 | TRBV5-6 | . | . | CASSLGQTSGGETQYF | TGTGCCAGCAGCTTGGGACAAACAAGTGGCGGAGAGACCCAGTACTTC
TRBJ1-5 | TRBV29-1 | . | . | CSVGGQVNQPQHF | TGCAGCGTCGGGGGCCAGGTGAATCAGCCCCAGCATTTT
TRBJ1-5 | TRBV11-2 | . | . | CASSQRGYQPQHF | TGTGCCAGCAGCCAACGGGGTTATCAGCCCCAGCATTTT
TRBJ1-1 | TRBV14 | TRBD1 | . | CASSRTDRVAAFF | TGTGCCAGCAGCCGTACGGACAGGGTTGCGGCTTTCTTT
TRBJ2-7 | TRBV19 | TRBD2 | . | CASSIGTSGSYEQYF | TGTGCCAGTAGTATTGGGACTAGCGGGAGCTACGAGCAGTACTTC
TRBJ1-4 | TRBV2 | . | . | CASSVREFEKLFF | TGTGCCAGCAGTGTCAGGGAGTTTGAAAAACTGTTTTTT
TRBJ2-7 | TRBV28 | . | once | CASSLRGPIGEQYF | TGTGCCAGCAGTTTAAGGGGTCCTATAGGCGAGCAGTACTTC
TRBJ2-7 | TRBV18 | TRBD1 | . | CASSPPGQGAYEQYF | TGTGCCAGCTCACCACCGGGACAGGGGGCTTACGAGCAGTACTTC
TRBJ1-1 | TRBV29-1 | . | . | CSVVGQLDTEAFF | TGCAGCGTTGTCGGCCAGTTGGACACTGAAGCTTTCTTT
TRBJ2-7 | TRBV29-1 | . | . | CSVANSFKGPYEQYF | TGCAGCGTTGCGAATTCATTCAAGGGCCCTTACGAGCAGTACTTC
TRBJ2-2 | TRBV4-3 | . | . | CASSQVIYGGANTGELFF | TGCGCCAGCAGCCAAGTAATATATGGTGGCGCGAACACCGGGGAGCTGTTTTTT
TRBJ1-1 | TRBV5-1 | TRBD1 | . | CASSPGTGGTEAFF | TGCGCCAGCAGCCCGGGGACAGGGGGCACTGAAGCTTTCTTT
TRBJ1-4 | TRBV28 | TRBD1 | once | CASSFTGQGTNEKLFF | TGTGCCAGCAGTTTTACCGGACAGGGAACTAATGAAAAACTGTTTTTT
TRBJ2-7 | TRBV9 | TRBD1 | few | CASSGQGDEQYF | TGTGCCAGCAGCGGACAGGGGGACGAGCAGTACTTC
TRBJ1-2 | TRBV5-4 | . | . | CASSPGPLTGYTF | TGTGCCAGCAGCCCGGGACCTCTTACTGGCTACACCTTC
TRBJ2-1 | TRBV19 | TRBD2 | . | CASTTALAVYNEQFF | TGTGCCAGTACCACCGCGCTAGCGGTGTACAATGAGCAGTTCTTC
TRBJ2-6 | TRBV11-2 | . | . | CASSLSGANVLTF | TGTGCCAGCAGCTTATCCGGGGCCAACGTCCTGACTTTC
TRBJ2-1 | TRBV19 | TRBD2 | once | CASSMTSGTGSYNEQFF | TGTGCCAGTAGTATGACTAGCGGGACTGGCTCCTACAATGAGCAGTTCTTC
TRBJ2-4 | TRBV5-1 | . | . | CASSLVGGEVNIQYF | TGCGCCAGCAGCTTGGTGGGGGGAGAGGTAAACATTCAGTACTTC
TRBJ2-2 | TRBV5-6 | . | . | CASTLLGERVRELFF | TGTGCCAGCACCCTTCTCGGGGAGAGGGTCAGGGAGCTGTTTTTT
TRBJ2-1 | TRBV4-2 | . | . | CASSHERTIYNEQFF | TGTGCCAGCAGCCATGAGCGGACGATCTACAATGAGCAGTTCTTC
TRBJ2-3 | TRBV30 | . | . | CAWTTTTTDTQYF | TGTGCCTGGACTACTACCACCACAGATACGCAGTATTTT
TRBJ1-6 | TRBV5-1 | . | . | CASSLEGGNSPLHF | TGCGCCAGCAGCTTGGAGGGGGGTAATTCACCCCTCCACTTT
TRBJ2-5 | TRBV28 | . | . | CASSLQETQYF | TGTGCCAGCAGTTTACAAGAGACCCAGTACTTC